This T cell receptor (beta chain) was retrieved from a study of T-cell memory formation after mild COVID-19. Background on the study: TCR clusters mostly belonged to single donors.

TCR alpha and TCR beta cDNA libraries with sample barcodes and UMIs came from 5'RACE using constant-segment primers. TCRdb used MiXCR to reprocess the 5' RACE reads, holding one entry per CDR3 protein. Among 450,000 to 650,000 distinct CDR3 sequences listed, roughly 20% were seen once. The sample holds a few counts of this clonotype. What it binds is not known. Germline values: CDR1 SGHRS, CDR2 YFSETQ. The V end was cut by 1 base, the J end by 4 bases, with 11 bases between. CDR3 length: 14 residues. The study, taken as a whole, reports: Mainly in CM and EM were contracting CD4+ clones; CD8+ were in EMRA. Some responding clones appeared in pre-infection memory, suggesting cross-reactive memory joined.

The TCR sequence derives from an adult woman who had mild COVID-19 (a few samples of this study predate the infection). Cell type and time point are not known. Sequencing was carried out using PBMCs or a T cell subset sorted from them (not recorded which). V usage is TRBV5-1 and J usage is TRBJ2-5; D may match TRBD1 or TRBD2 (7 bases each). The CDR3 sequence is CASSLQGGRETQYF. CDR3 bases: TGCGCCAGCAGCTTGCAGGGGGGGCGAGAGACCCAGTACTTC. Complete variable domain (other parts from reference TRBV5-1 and TRBJ2-5): KAGVTQTPRYLIKTRGQQVTLSCSPISGHRSVSWYQQTPGQGLQFLFEYFSETQRNKGNFPGRFSGRQFSNSRSEMNVSTLELGDSALYLCASSLQGGRETQYFGPGTRLLVL.